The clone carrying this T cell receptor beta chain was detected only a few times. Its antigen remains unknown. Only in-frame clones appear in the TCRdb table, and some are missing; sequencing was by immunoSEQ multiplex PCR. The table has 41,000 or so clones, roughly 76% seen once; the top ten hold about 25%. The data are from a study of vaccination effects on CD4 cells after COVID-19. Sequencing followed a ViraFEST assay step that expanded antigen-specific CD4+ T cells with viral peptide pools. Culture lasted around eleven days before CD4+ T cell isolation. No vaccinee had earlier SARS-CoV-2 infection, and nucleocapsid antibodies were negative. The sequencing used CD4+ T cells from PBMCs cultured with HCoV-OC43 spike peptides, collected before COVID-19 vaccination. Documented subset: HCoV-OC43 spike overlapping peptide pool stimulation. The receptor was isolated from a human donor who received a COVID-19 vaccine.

The CDR3 protein is CASSTGAQTYEQYF. CDR3 in DNA: TGTGCCAGCTCGACTGGCGCGCAGACCTACGAGCAGTACTTC. The V call is TRBV18, the J call TRBJ2-7; D unresolved. Trimming took off 6 bases at V and 2 bases at J, with 14 bases between the two ends. The CDR3 is 14 amino acids. Germline V gene lookup returns CDR1 KGHSH and CDR2 LQKENI.